A selection of T cell receptor beta chains follows, all from one sample in a study of cytomegalovirus exposure and HLA in healthy donors. Measured with immunoSEQ multiplex PCR; TCRdb has only the in-frame clones, and not every one. This table holds over 150,000 clones, over 80% found once. The sequenced material came from PBMCs. These receptors were taken from a boy aged 2 to 9 in good health and CMV-seronegative. CDR3s include the opening cysteine and the closing phenylalanine or tryptophan. The D gene is left open where the match is weak. The size entry is marked missing in some rows and otherwise reads once, few, many or a size class.

clone size	V gene	J gene	D gene	CDR3 protein	CDR3 DNA
.	TRBV9	TRBJ2-2	TRBD2	CASSARTSGKTGELFF	TGTGCCAGCAGCGCCAGGACTAGCGGGAAAACCGGGGAGCTGTTTTTT
.	TRBV5-3	TRBJ2-5	.	CARPPGEQETQYF	TGTGCCAGGCCCCCGGGGGAACAAGAGACCCAGTACTTC
.	TRBV7-9	TRBJ1-4	TRBD1	CASSRDRGSEKLFF	TGTGCCAGCAGCCGGGACAGAGGAAGTGAAAAACTGTTTTTT
.	TRBV25-1	TRBJ1-2	TRBD1	CASSELGTAYGYTF	TGTGCCAGCAGTGAGTTGGGGACAGCCTATGGCTACACCTTC
.	TRBV15	TRBJ2-7	.	CASSQAVTVSYEQYF	TGTGCCTCCTCTCAGGCAGTGACCGTCTCCTACGAGCAGTACTTC
.	TRBV10-1	TRBJ2-3	.	CASTYQRLSTDTQYF	TGCGCCAGCACCTACCAGCGGCTTAGCACAGATACGCAGTATTTT
few	TRBV25-1	TRBJ2-1	TRBD2	CASRMGLVDEQFF	TGTGCCAGCAGGATGGGACTAGTCGATGAGCAGTTCTTC
.	TRBV6-5	TRBJ1-6	.	CASSLRGADNSPLHF	TGTGCCAGCAGTCTCCGGGGGGCCGATAATTCACCCCTCCACTTT
once	TRBV18	TRBJ2-1	TRBD1	CASSPRERTGGYYNEQFF	TGTGCCAGCTCACCACGGGAACGGACAGGGGGTTACTACAATGAGCAGTTCTTC
.	TRBV7-2	TRBJ1-6	TRBD1	CASRGRQGSPLHF	TGTGCCAGCAGGGGACGACAGGGATCACCCCTCCACTTT
.	TRBV6-1	TRBJ2-1	.	CASSELGGRVNNEQFF	TGTGCCAGCAGTGAACTTGGTGGGCGAGTAAACAATGAGCAGTTCTTC
.	TRBV29-1	TRBJ2-7	.	CSVRGIGSSYEQYF	TGCAGCGTACGGGGGATAGGGAGCTCCTACGAGCAGTACTTC
.	TRBV9	TRBJ2-2	TRBD2	CASSVDGRVAGELFF	TGTGCCAGCAGCGTAGACGGGAGGGTCGCCGGGGAGCTGTTTTTT
.	TRBV12-5	TRBJ1-3	.	CASGLALTTGGLGNTIYF	TGTGCTAGTGGTTTGGCCCTAACTACAGGCGGCCTTGGAAACACCATATATTTT
.	TRBV7-2	TRBJ2-4	TRBD2	CASSLGDWAGGIQYF	TGTGCCAGCAGCTTAGGGGATTGGGCGGGGGGCATTCAGTACTTC
few	TRBV9	TRBJ2-5	TRBD1	CASSEGTGGPLRETQYF	TGTGCCAGCAGCGAGGGGACAGGGGGGCCCCTGCGTGAGACCCAGTACTTC
.	TRBV19	TRBJ2-7	TRBD1	CASSWTGGDEQYF	TGTGCCAGTAGCTGGACAGGGGGGGACGAGCAGTACTTC
.	TRBV5-1	TRBJ2-3	.	CASSLVTLAMADTQYF	TGCGCCAGCAGCTTGGTTACCCTAGCTATGGCAGATACGCAGTATTTT
.	TRBV2	TRBJ2-1	TRBD2	CASSAGTSGGDEQFF	TGTGCCAGCAGTGCCGGGACTAGCGGAGGAGATGAGCAGTTCTTC
.	TRBV19	TRBJ1-1	TRBD1	CASSPRTGILNTEAFF	TGTGCCAGTAGTCCCCGGACAGGAATCTTGAACACTGAAGCTTTCTTT
.	TRBV18	TRBJ2-3	.	CASSPQTPTRSTSTDTQYF	TGTGCCAGCTCACCACAGACTCCCACGCGCTCTACTAGCACAGATACGCAGTATTTT
few	TRBV6-1	TRBJ2-7	.	CASSEASRHSYEQYF	TGTGCCAGCAGTGAGGCTAGCCGCCACTCCTACGAGCAGTACTTC
.	TRBV4-1	TRBJ2-7	.	CASSQGGEYEQYF	TGCGCCAGCAGCCAAGGCGGGGAATACGAGCAGTACTTC
.	TRBV4-3	TRBJ1-6	.	CASSPRGTYSPLHF	TGCGCCAGCAGCCCTCGAGGAACCTATTCACCCCTCCACTTT